This entry features one T cell receptor (beta chain) sequence. Its antigen is unidentified. 13 Jbeta primers and 60 Vbeta primers were used for the PCR. Sequencing used immunoSEQ multiplex PCR; TCRdb keeps in-frame clones, though not all of them. The sample comprises fewer than 150,000 clones, about 85% of which are singletons, and over 6.5% rests with the top ten. There are 16 residues in the CDR3. V lost 4 bases and J 0 bases, leaving 15 bases between the germline ends. The germline CDR1 and CDR2 sequences are MNHNS and SASEGT. The entry originates in a study of cytomegalovirus exposure and HLA in healthy donors. Points from the study as a whole: One cluster of highly shared sequence variants probably arose as a sequencing artifact. Apparent HLA restriction characterized most CMV-associated TCR beta chains in a later analysis. A link between a missense DCLRE1C variant and TCR beta V- and J-gene trimming emerged from a later analysis. It was 150 to 200 TCR beta chains that were listed as cytomegalovirus-associated.

The sample consisted of PBMCs. The chain links TRBV6-1 to TRBJ1-1; possible D gene TRBD1, 6 bases. The receptor was derived from a woman in her 30s in good health and CMV-seropositive. CDR3 coding DNA: TGTGCCAGCAGTGCCTTAAGCAGGGGCTTGAACACTGAAGCTTTCTTT. Amino acids: CASSALSRGLNTEAFF.